The 27 T cell receptor beta chains below were found in one sample sequenced in a study of Ad26.COV2.S vaccination and SARS-CoV-2 variants. Stated treatment: around 19 received Ad26.COV2.S at low or high dose, single or two shots; 5 received placebo; per-sample allocation not given. Specimen acquisition occurred on day 63 following the initial vaccine or placebo injection. TCRdb's table, derived via immunoSEQ multiplex PCR, lists solely in-frame clones and lacks some. In the table there are roughly 400,000 clones, around 91% of which are singletons. The source was peripheral blood, collected in a trial of Ad26.COV2.S vaccine versus placebo. These receptors were collected from a person aged 18 to 59 who received the Ad26.COV2.S COVID-19 vaccine or a placebo.

The chain links TRBV6-5 to TRBJ2-1; possibly TRBD2 for D (5 bases). Germline V gives CDR1 MNHEY, CDR2 SVGAGI. Between the trimmed V and J ends, which lost 7 bases and 7 bases, there was a span of 14 bases. The CDR3 totals 13 residues. The CDR3 loop reads CASKSGSRNEQFF. The CDR3 coding sequence is TGTGCCAGCAAATCTGGGAGTCGGAATGAGCAGTTCTTC.

The table lists this clone with a count of one. CDR3 bases: TGTGCCAGCAGCCCCAGGGACAGGGACAGACACGAGCAGTACTTC. Translated, it gives CASSPRDRDRHEQYF. The genes are TRBV11-2 and TRBJ2-7; TRBD1 aligns across 9 bases. The J segment lost 5 bases and the V segment lost 5 bases, leaving 10 bases of the junction unmatched. The CDR3 is 15 amino acids. Germline V gene lookup returns CDR1 SGHAT and CDR2 FQNNGV.

The chain links TRBV14 to TRBJ2-7; D assignment may be TRBD1 or TRBD2 (5 bases each). Trimming left V 1 base short and J 4 bases short, with 8 bases between. Per the germline V gene, CDR1 is SGHDN and CDR2 is FVKESK. The CDR3 sequence is 13 residues long. The CDR3 protein is CASSQGGLYEQYF. The CDR3 nucleotides are TGTGCCAGCAGCCAAGGGGGGTTATACGAGCAGTACTTC.

V and J are TRBV28 and TRBJ1-5, with a possible D match to TRBD1 (5 bases). The CDR3 extends over 15 amino acids. V dropped 3 bases and J dropped 2 bases, with 11 bases sitting between them. Germline CDR1 is MDHEN and CDR2 is SYDVKM. The chain's CDR3 is CASSFGGTGNQPQHF. The CDR3 DNA reads TGTGCCAGCAGTTTTGGGGGAACGGGCAATCAGCCCCAGCATTTT.

This sequence joins TRBV11-3 and TRBJ2-1; TRBD2 matches 8 bases. Germline-derived CDR1 and CDR2 are SGHNT and YENEEA. The CDR3 consists of 15 residues. Germline trimming cut 1 base from V and 7 bases from J; bases unmatched to any gene: 6. The CDR3 here is CASSLVGGRRNEQFF. The DNA of the CDR3 is TGTGCCAGCAGCTTAGTGGGCGGGAGGCGTAATGAGCAGTTCTTC.

This chain uses TRBV28 with TRBJ1-5; the D gene is possibly TRBD1 (5 bases). In germline, CDR1 is MDHEN, CDR2 SYDVKM. The CDR3 extends over 15 amino acids. The ends were cut back, 6 bases at V and 3 bases at J, with 15 bases in the middle. This CDR3 is CASSHQRGANQPQHF. CDR3 coding DNA: TGTGCCAGCAGCCACCAAAGGGGAGCCAATCAGCCCCAGCATTTT.

This chain connects TRBV30 to TRBJ2-6; D call uncertain. Germline lookup yields CDR1 GTSNPN and CDR2 SVGIG (reference sequence). With 2 bases removed from V and 2 bases from J, the gap between germline ends came to 13 bases. This CDR3 has 16 amino acids. The CDR3 nucleotides read TGTGCCTGGAGTCTACCTAGTAGGCCTGGGGCCAACGTCCTGACTTTC. As protein: CAWSLPSRPGANVLTF.

This sequence joins TRBV15 and TRBJ2-5; tentative D call: TRBD1 (6 bases). Trimming stripped 3 bases from V and 2 bases from J, with 13 bases between. CDR1 is LNHNV and CDR2 is YYDKDF in the germline V gene (reference sequence). The CDR3 has 15 residues. CDR3 DNA: TGTGCCACCAGCAGGGTGGACCAGGGGCAAGAGACCCAGTACTTC. Protein sequence: CATSRVDQGQETQYF.

Worth noting for this clone: The sample carries other DNA sequences with the same CDR3. The CDR3 DNA follows: TGTGCCAGCAGTGACAGCAATCAGCCCCAGCATTTT. Its protein product is CASSDSNQPQHF. The chain couples TRBV2 to TRBJ1-5; no clear D gene. The CDR3 covers 12 residues. Germline CDR1 reads SNHLY; CDR2 reads FYNNEI. The germline V and J ends were trimmed by 3 bases and 1 base, with 1 base remaining between them.

This clone appeared a single time. Other nucleotide sequences in the sample specify the same CDR3. The chain joins TRBV7-3 to TRBJ2-3, with 7 bases that match TRBD2. The trim removed 1 base at V and 0 bases at J, leaving 1 base unmatched. The length of the CDR3 is 15 residues. CDR1 is SGHTA, CDR2 FQGTGA, per germline. CDR3 in DNA: TGTGCCAGCAGCTTAATCGGGGGGAGCACAGATACGCAGTATTTT. Translation gives CASSLIGGSTDTQYF.

The chain recombines TRBV24-1 with TRBJ2-3; 10 nucleotides line up with TRBD2. CDR3 length equals 15 residues. After removal of 6 bases from V and 1 base from J, the junction contained 3 bases not matched to a gene. Per germline, CDR1 KGHDR and CDR2 SFDVKD. The CDR3 DNA sequence: TGTGCCACCAGTCGTCTAGCGGGAGGCACAGATACGCAGTATTTT. Its protein is CATSRLAGGTDTQYF.

This clone showed up just once. The rearrangement links TRBV19 to TRBJ1-5, with 9 nucleotides matching TRBD1. Losses at the gene ends were 5 bases for V and 2 bases for J; bases not matched to a gene: 7. From germline, CDR1 is LNHDA and CDR2 SQIVND (reference sequence). The CDR3 has 16 residues. The CDR3, as DNA: TGTGCCAGTAGTCCCGCGACAGGGGGACGCAATCAGCCCCAGCATTTT. It specifies CASSPATGGRNQPQHF.

V gene TRBV14 combines with J gene TRBJ2-3; D unresolved. The CDR3 runs 13 residues. Germline loops: CDR1 SGHDN, CDR2 FVKESK. Trimming pared 8 bases from V and 3 bases from J, leaving 12 bases between. CDR3 coding DNA: TGTGCCAGCCGGGTTTCGAGAACAGATACGCAGTATTTT. Translated: CASRVSRTDTQYF. Variable domain in full (rest from reference TRBV14 and TRBJ2-3): EAGVTQFPSHSVIEKGQTVTLRCDPISGHDNLYWYRRVMGKEIKFLLHFVKESKQDESGMPNNRFLAERTGGTYSTLKVQPAELEDSGVYFCASRVSRTDTQYFGPGTRLTVL.

The V and J genes are TRBV7-3 and TRBJ2-1; D is uncertain. The V and J ends lost 4 bases and 0 bases respectively, with 10 bases between them. CDR1 and CDR2 from the germline V gene are SGHTA and FQGTGA. The CDR3 runs 15 residues. The CDR3 coding sequence is TGTGCCAGCAGCTCTCGACGGAGCTCCTACAATGAGCAGTTCTTC. It yields the protein CASSSRRSSYNEQFF. The full variable domain, in which reference TRBV7-3 and TRBJ2-1 provide the parts outside the CDR3, is GAGVSQTPSNKVTEKGKYVELRCDPISGHTALYWYRQSLGQGPEFLIYFQGTGAADDSGLPNDRFFAVRPEGSVSTLKIQRTERGDSAVYLCASSSRRSSYNEQFFGPGTRLTVL.

The gene calls are TRBV7-6 and TRBJ1-4; D may be TRBD1 (6 bases). V was cut by 5 bases and J by 7 bases, with 14 bases left in between. The germline V gene encodes CDR1 SGHVS and CDR2 FNYEAQ. The CDR3 totals 14 residues. CDR3 nucleotide sequence: TGTGCCAGCAGCCCGGGGGGCCGGATTGAAAAACTGTTTTTT. Its translation is CASSPGGRIEKLFF. Supplemented by reference TRBV7-6 and TRBJ1-4, the full variable domain reads GAGVSQSPRYKVTKRGQDVALRCDPISGHVSLYWYRQALGQGPEFLTYFNYEAQQDKSGLPNDRFSAERPEGSISTLTIQRTEQRDSAMYRCASSPGGRIEKLFFGSGTQLSVL.

The rearrangement joins TRBV7-2 to TRBJ1-4, with D uncertain. The CDR3 covers 13 residues. The ends were cut back, 5 bases at V and 8 bases at J, with 12 bases in the middle. The V gene's germline CDR1 is SGHTA and CDR2 FQGNSA. The CDR3 protein is CASSLDEGEKLFF. The CDR3 DNA follows: TGTGCCAGCAGCCTCGACGAGGGCGAAAAACTGTTTTTT.

The chain links TRBV5-1 to TRBJ1-1; 8 bases are a match to TRBD1. The ends lost 3 bases at V and 6 bases at J; junction bases unmatched: 13. The CDR3 is 16 amino acids. Per germline, CDR1 SGHRS and CDR2 YFSETQ. In nucleotides, the CDR3 is TGCGCCAGCAGCTACCCCAAGGCAGGGGGCGTCCCTGAAGCTTTCTTT. Translated: CASSYPKAGGVPEAFF.

The V and J genes are TRBV28 and TRBJ1-1, with D hard to call. Trimming removed 11 bases at V and 5 bases at J, with 12 bases between. Germline assignment: CDR1 MDHEN and CDR2 SYDVKM. CDR3 length: 11 amino acids. CDR3: CAGGPGTEAFF. CDR3 nucleotide sequence: TGTGCCGGAGGCCCCGGGACTGAAGCTTTCTTT.

The chain carries TRBV30 and TRBJ2-3, with D possibly being TRBD2 (5 bases). Per the germline V gene, CDR1 is GTSNPN and CDR2 is SVGIG (reference sequence). The CDR3 loop spans 14 amino acids. V lost 4 bases, J lost 2 bases, and 13 bases lay in between. The CDR3 region is CAWNGKYTTDTQYF. CDR3 bases: TGTGCCTGGAACGGGAAGTACACCACAGATACGCAGTATTTT.

The rearrangement links TRBV4-3 to TRBJ1-2; maybe TRBD1 (5 bases). In germline, CDR1 is LGHNA, CDR2 YSLEER. The CDR3 runs 15 residues. V gave up 6 bases and J gave up 2 bases, with 16 bases separating them. The chain's CDR3 is CASSTSSGGNYGYTF. Written as DNA, the CDR3 is TGCGCCAGCAGTACCTCCTCGGGGGGGAACTATGGCTACACCTTC.

By share, this clone ranks as medium-sized. The J gene is TRBJ1-2, the V gene TRBV7-8; tentatively, D is TRBD1 (6 bases). CDR1 and CDR2 from the germline V gene are SGHVS and FQNEAQ. This CDR3 has 14 amino acids. Trimming shortened V by 5 bases and J by 7 bases, and 17 bases separated the two germline ends. The CDR3 is CASSPMGGAFGYTF. The CDR3 DNA sequence: TGTGCCAGCAGCCCCATGGGGGGGGCTTTTGGCTACACCTTC.

This clone has only a few counts. This chain links TRBV11-3 with TRBJ2-1; D unresolved. Germline CDR1 reads SGHNT; CDR2 reads YENEEA. This CDR3 contains 11 residues. The V and J ends lost 5 bases and 14 bases respectively, with 13 bases between them. The chain's CDR3 is CASSISTWEFF. CDR3 DNA: TGTGCCAGCAGCATTAGCACTTGGGAGTTCTTC.

The chain uses TRBV4-2 and TRBJ2-7; 7 nucleotides agree with TRBD2. V lost 4 bases to trimming and J lost 3 bases; unmatched junction nucleotides: 6. Per germline, CDR1 LGHNA and CDR2 YNFKEQ. This CDR3 region has 14 residues. In DNA, the CDR3 is TGTGCCAGCAGCCGGGAGGGAGTTGGCTACGAGCAGTACTTC. Translating gives CASSREGVGYEQYF.

The rearrangement joins TRBV6-4 to TRBJ1-5; weak D call: TRBD1 (6 bases). The CDR3 covers 16 residues. V dropped 6 bases and J dropped 5 bases, with 20 bases sitting between them. The germline V gene has CDR1 MRHNA and CDR2 SNTAGT. The CDR3 DNA follows: TGTGCCAGCAGGAGACAGGAAAACCCGAGGTATCAGCCCCAGCATTTT. Its translation is CASRRQENPRYQPQHF.

The gene calls are TRBV27 and TRBJ1-3; no clear D. V was pared by 3 bases and J by 4 bases, with 7 bases between. The CDR3 runs to 13 residues. Germline V gene lookup returns CDR1 MNHEY and CDR2 SMNVEV (reference sequence). CDR3 DNA sequence: TGTGCCAGCAGTTTCAGAGCCGGAAACACCATATATTTT. This translates into CASSFRAGNTIYF.

V and J are TRBV6-5 and TRBJ2-7; 9 bases line up with TRBD1. The trim removed 6 bases at V and 7 bases at J, leaving 13 bases unmatched. Per germline, CDR1 MNHEY and CDR2 SVGAGI. The CDR3 has 15 amino acids. The CDR3 sequence is CASSFTGTGYREQYF. CDR3 nucleotide sequence: TGTGCCAGCAGCTTCACCGGGACAGGGTATCGTGAGCAGTACTTC.

The chain employs TRBV28 and TRBJ1-5; TRBD1 is a possible D gene (5 bases). The CDR3 sequence is 15 residues long. With 6 bases removed from V and 4 bases from J, the gap between germline ends came to 16 bases. Germline V gene data show CDR1 as MDHEN and CDR2 as SYDVKM. The CDR3 sequence is CASRITGGQNQPQHF. In nucleotides, the CDR3 is TGTGCCAGCAGAATCACAGGTGGCCAAAATCAGCCCCAGCATTTT.